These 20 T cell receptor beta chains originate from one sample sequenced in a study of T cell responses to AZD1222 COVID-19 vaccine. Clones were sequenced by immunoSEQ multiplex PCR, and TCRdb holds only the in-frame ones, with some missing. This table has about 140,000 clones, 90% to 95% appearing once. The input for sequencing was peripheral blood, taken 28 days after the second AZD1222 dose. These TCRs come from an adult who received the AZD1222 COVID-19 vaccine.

The CDR3 sequence: CASSVGAAPYEQYF. As DNA, the CDR3 is TGTGCCAGCAGCGTAGGGGCCGCTCCCTACGAGCAGTACTTC. The chain uses TRBV9 and TRBJ2-7, with no clear D. The germline V and J ends were trimmed by 0 bases and 2 bases, with 9 bases remaining between them. Germline V gives CDR1 SGDLS, CDR2 YYNGEE. The CDR3 totals 14 residues.

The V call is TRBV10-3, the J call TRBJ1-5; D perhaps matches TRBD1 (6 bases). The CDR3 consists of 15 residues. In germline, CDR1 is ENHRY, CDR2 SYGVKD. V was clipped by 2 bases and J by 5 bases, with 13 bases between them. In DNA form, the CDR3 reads TGTGCCATCAGTGAGGGACAGAAGTGGTATCAGCCCCAGCATTTT. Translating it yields CAISEGQKWYQPQHF.

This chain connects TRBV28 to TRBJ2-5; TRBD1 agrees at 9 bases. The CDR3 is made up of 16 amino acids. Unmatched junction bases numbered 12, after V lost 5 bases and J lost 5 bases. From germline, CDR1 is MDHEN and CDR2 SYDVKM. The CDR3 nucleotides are TGTGCCAGCAGTGTCGCCGGGACAGGGCTTAGGGAGACCCAGTACTTC. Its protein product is CASSVAGTGLRETQYF.

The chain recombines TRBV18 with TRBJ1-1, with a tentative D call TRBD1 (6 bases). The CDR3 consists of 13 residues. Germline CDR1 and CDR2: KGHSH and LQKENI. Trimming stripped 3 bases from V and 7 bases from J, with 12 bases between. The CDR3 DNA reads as TGTGCCAGCTCACCCGCACAGGGTGATGAAGCTTTCTTT. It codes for CASSPAQGDEAFF.

The CDR3 sequence: CSKADGNTIYF. The CDR3 bases are TGCAGCAAGGCAGATGGAAACACCATATATTTT. This sequence joins TRBV29-1 and TRBJ1-3; unclear D gene. The CDR3 consists of 11 residues. CDR1 is SQVTM and CDR2 is ANQGSEA in the germline V gene. Trimming pared 8 bases from V and 3 bases from J, leaving 8 bases between.

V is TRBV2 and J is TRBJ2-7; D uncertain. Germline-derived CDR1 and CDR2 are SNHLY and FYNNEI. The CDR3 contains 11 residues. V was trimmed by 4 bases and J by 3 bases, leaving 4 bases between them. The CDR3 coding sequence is TGTGCCAGCAGTGGACTCTACGAGCAGTACTTC. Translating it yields CASSGLYEQYF.

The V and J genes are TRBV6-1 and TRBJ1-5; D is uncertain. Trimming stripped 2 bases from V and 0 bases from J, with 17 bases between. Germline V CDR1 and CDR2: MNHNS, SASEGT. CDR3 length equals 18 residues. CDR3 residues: CASSERPQTLYSNQPQHF. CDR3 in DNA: TGTGCCAGCAGTGAAAGGCCCCAAACTCTATATAGCAATCAGCCCCAGCATTTT.

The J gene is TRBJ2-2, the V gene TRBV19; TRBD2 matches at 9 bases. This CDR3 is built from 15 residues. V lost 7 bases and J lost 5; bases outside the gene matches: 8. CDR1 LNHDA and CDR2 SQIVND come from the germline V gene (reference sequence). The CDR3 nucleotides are TGTGCCAGTACTTTAGCGGGAGTGAGAACCGGGGAGCTGTTTTTT. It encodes CASTLAGVRTGELFF.

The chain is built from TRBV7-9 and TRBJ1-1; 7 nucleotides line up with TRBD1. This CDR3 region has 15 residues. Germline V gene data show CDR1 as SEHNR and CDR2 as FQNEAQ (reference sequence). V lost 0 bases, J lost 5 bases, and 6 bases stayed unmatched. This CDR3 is CASSLAPGTATEAFF. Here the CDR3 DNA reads TGTGCCAGCAGCTTAGCCCCCGGGACAGCGACTGAAGCTTTCTTT.

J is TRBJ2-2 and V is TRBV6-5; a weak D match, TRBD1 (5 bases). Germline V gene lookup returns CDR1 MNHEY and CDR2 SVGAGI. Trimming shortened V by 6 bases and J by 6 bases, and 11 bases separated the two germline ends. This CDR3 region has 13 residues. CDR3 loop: CASSQGYAGELFF. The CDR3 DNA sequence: TGTGCCAGCAGCCAGGGTTACGCCGGGGAGCTGTTTTTT.

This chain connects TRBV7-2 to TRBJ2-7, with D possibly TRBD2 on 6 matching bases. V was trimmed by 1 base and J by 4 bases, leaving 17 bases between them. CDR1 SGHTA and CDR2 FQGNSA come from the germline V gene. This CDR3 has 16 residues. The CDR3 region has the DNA TGTGCCAGCAGCTTAGTCCCGGGAGTGGGTACGTACGAGCAGTACTTC. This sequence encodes CASSLVPGVGTYEQYF.

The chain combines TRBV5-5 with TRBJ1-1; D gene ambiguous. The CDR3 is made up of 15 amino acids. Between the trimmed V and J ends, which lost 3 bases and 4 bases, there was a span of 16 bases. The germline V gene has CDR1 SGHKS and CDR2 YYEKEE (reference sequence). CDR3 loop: CASSWSREPSTEAFF. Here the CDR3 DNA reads TGTGCCAGCAGCTGGAGCCGGGAGCCCTCCACTGAAGCTTTCTTT.

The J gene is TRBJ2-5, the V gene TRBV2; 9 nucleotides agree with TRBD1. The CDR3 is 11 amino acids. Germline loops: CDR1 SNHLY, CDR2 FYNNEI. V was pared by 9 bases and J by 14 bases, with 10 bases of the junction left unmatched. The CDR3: CARSKAGQGYF. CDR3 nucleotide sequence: TGTGCCAGGTCAAAAGCGGGACAGGGTTACTTC.

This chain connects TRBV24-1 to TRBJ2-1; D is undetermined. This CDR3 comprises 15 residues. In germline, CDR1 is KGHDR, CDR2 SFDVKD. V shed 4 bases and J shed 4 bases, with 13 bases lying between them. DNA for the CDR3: TGTGCCACCAGTGACCCTAGTATCAAGTACAATGAGCAGTTCTTC. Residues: CATSDPSIKYNEQFF.

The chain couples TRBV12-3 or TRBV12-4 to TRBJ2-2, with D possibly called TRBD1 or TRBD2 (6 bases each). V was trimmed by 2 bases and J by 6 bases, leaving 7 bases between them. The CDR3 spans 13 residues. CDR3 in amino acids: CASSLRGPGELFF. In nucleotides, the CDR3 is TGTGCCAGCAGTTTACGGGGGCCCGGGGAGCTGTTTTTT.

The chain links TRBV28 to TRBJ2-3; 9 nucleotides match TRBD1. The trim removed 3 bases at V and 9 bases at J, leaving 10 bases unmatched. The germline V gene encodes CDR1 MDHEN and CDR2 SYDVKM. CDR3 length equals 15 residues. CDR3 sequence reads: CASSFRGQGSGTQYF. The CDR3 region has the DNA TGTGCCAGCAGTTTCCGGGGACAGGGATCAGGGACGCAGTATTTT.

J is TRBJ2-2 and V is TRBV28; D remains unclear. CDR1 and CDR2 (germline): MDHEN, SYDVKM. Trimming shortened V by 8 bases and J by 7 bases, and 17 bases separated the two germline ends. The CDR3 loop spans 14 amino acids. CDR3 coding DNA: TGTGCCAGCGACACGGGCCCCGCTAACGGGGAGCTGTTTTTT. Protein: CASDTGPANGELFF.

The CDR3 nucleotides are TGTGCCAGCAGCTTAGGGAGTTATCAGCCCCAGCATTTT. This sequence encodes CASSLGSYQPQHF. This sequence joins TRBV11-2 and TRBJ1-5, with D unclear. Trimming took 1 base from V and 5 from J, leaving 6 bases between them. From germline, CDR1 is SGHAT and CDR2 FQNNGV. The CDR3 consists of 13 residues.

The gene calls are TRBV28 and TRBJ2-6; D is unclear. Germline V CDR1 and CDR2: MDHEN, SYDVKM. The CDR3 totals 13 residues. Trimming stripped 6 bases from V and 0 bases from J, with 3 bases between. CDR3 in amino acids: CASRNSGANVLTF. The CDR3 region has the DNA TGTGCCAGCAGAAACTCTGGGGCCAACGTCCTGACTTTC.

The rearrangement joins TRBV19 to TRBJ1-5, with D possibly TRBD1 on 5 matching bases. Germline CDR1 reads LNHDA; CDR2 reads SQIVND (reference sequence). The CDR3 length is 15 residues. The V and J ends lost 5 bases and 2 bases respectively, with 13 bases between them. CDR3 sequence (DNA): TGTGCCAGTAGTCCTGGGGGGGGTGGCAATCAGCCCCAGCATTTT. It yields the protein CASSPGGGGNQPQHF.